This entry lists 19 T cell receptor beta chains sequenced from one sample in a study of long-term antiretroviral therapy in people with HIV. Survey-level resolution applied to immunoSEQ assay v3.0. The protocol was immunoSEQ multiplex PCR, while the TCRdb copy is restricted to in-frame clones and leaves out a portion. The sample records 15,000 to 20,000 clones, around 80% being singletons. This specimen consisted of unsorted PBMCs, obtained 0.5 years before starting antiretroviral therapy. These receptors all stem from a woman aged 45-65 years with HIV.

The genes are TRBV19 and TRBJ1-1, with D perhaps matching TRBD1 (5 bases). The CDR3 runs to 14 residues. Germline V gene data show CDR1 as LNHDA and CDR2 as SQIVND (reference sequence). V lost 3 bases, J lost 0 bases, and 8 bases lay in between. CDR3 residues: CASSMRGMNTEAFF. CDR3 nucleotides: TGTGCCAGTAGTATGCGGGGGATGAACACTGAAGCTTTCTTT.

The genes are TRBV9 and TRBJ2-1, with no clear D. The germline V and J ends were trimmed by 0 bases and 0 bases, with 7 bases remaining between them. The germline CDR1 and CDR2 sequences are SGDLS and YYNGEE. This CDR3 is 15 amino acids long. The CDR3 reads CASSVEPGSYNEQFF. The CDR3 DNA sequence: TGTGCCAGCAGCGTAGAGCCCGGCTCCTACAATGAGCAGTTCTTC.

DNA for the CDR3: TGCGCCAGCAGCTTGGCCGAGGACATTCAGTACTTC. It yields the protein CASSLAEDIQYF. The rearrangement uses TRBV5-1 and TRBJ2-4; D uncertain. V lost 0 bases to trimming and J lost 8 bases, with 6 bases between them. Germline V gene lookup returns CDR1 SGHRS and CDR2 YFSETQ. The length of the CDR3 is 12 residues.

This clone occurred once. The chain combines TRBV29-1 with TRBJ2-3; no definite D call. V gave up 2 bases and J gave up 4 bases, with 10 bases separating them. Germline lookup yields CDR1 SQVTM and CDR2 ANQGSEA. The CDR3 is made up of 13 amino acids. CDR3 nucleotides: TGCAGCGTTGAACGAATAATCGCAGATACGCAGTATTTT. Protein product: CSVERIIADTQYF.

The chain couples TRBV9 to TRBJ1-2; weak D call: TRBD1 (5 bases). CDR1 is SGDLS and CDR2 is YYNGEE in the germline V gene. The germline V and J ends were trimmed by 4 bases and 3 bases, with 10 bases remaining between them. The CDR3 length is 13 residues. The CDR3 is CASSTGGHYGYTF. The CDR3 region has the DNA TGTGCCAGCAGCACCGGGGGTCACTATGGCTACACCTTC. Variable domain in full (rest from reference TRBV9 and TRBJ1-2): DSGVTQTPKHLITATGQRVTLRCSPRSGDLSVYWYQQSLDQGLQFLIQYYNGEERAKGNILERFSAQQFPDLHSELNLSSLELGDSALYFCASSTGGHYGYTFGSGTRLTVV.

This rearrangement joins TRBV30 to TRBJ1-6; D is possibly TRBD1 (5 bases). The V end was cut by 2 bases, the J end by 5 bases, with 22 bases between. This CDR3 region has 18 residues. Per germline, CDR1 GTSNPN and CDR2 SVGIG (reference sequence). The CDR3 DNA reads as TGTGCCTGGAGTAAGAACTTCAGGGTGAGGGTAGATAATTCACCCCTCCACTTT. It translates to CAWSKNFRVRVDNSPLHF. Using reference TRBV30 and TRBJ1-6 for the parts outside the CDR3, the full variable domain is SQTIHQWPATLVQPVGSPLSLECTVEGTSNPNLYWYRQAAGRGLQLLFYSVGIGQISSEVPQNLSASRPQDRQFILSSKKLLLSDSGFYLCAWSKNFRVRVDNSPLHFGNGTRLTVT.

In its sample, this clone was seen a few times. V is TRBV11-3 and J is TRBJ1-1, with D unclear. Between the trimmed V and J ends, which lost 1 base and 2 bases, there was a span of 5 bases. Germline-derived CDR1 and CDR2 are SGHNT and YENEEA. The CDR3 sequence is 13 residues long. The CDR3 nucleotides read TGTGCCAGCAGCTTAGTGTCAAACACTGAAGCTTTCTTT. This encodes CASSLVSNTEAFF.

The chain uses TRBV6-5 and TRBJ1-5, with D uncertain. The CDR3 spans 13 residues. Germline loops: CDR1 MNHEY, CDR2 SVGAGI. Trimming removed 2 bases from V and 4 bases from J, with 6 bases in between. The DNA for the CDR3 is TGTGCCAGCAGTTACAGCCTGAATCAGCCCCAGCATTTT. Its translation: CASSYSLNQPQHF.

This clone was counted only a few times. The chain is built from TRBV4-1 and TRBJ2-7; either TRBD1 or TRBD2 may supply D (5 bases each). Germline CDR1 and CDR2: MGHRA and YSYEKL. V lost 1 base and J lost 3, with 10 bases in between. The CDR3 is made up of 14 amino acids. The CDR3 protein is CASSQGDGDYEQYF. For the CDR3, the DNA is TGCGCCAGCAGCCAAGGGGACGGTGACTACGAGCAGTACTTC.

J is TRBJ2-2 and V is TRBV5-1; 7 bases line up with TRBD1. The CDR3 consists of 15 residues. The germline gives CDR1 SGHRS, CDR2 YFSETQ. J was trimmed by 1 base and V by 4 bases; bases with no gene match: 4. CDR3 sequence reads: CASSAGTVNTGELFF. Here the CDR3 DNA reads TGCGCCAGCAGCGCTGGGACAGTGAACACCGGGGAGCTGTTTTTT.

The rearrangement uses TRBV6-1 and TRBJ1-5; a possible D gene is TRBD1 (5 bases). Trimming left V 2 bases short and J 0 bases short, with 14 bases between. The CDR3 covers 17 residues. The germline V gene encodes CDR1 MNHNS and CDR2 SASEGT. In nucleotides, the CDR3 is TGTGCCAGCAGTGAAAGGTCAGGGTACGCTAGCAATCAGCCCCAGCATTTT. This gives the protein CASSERSGYASNQPQHF.

This clone was detected a few times. The J gene is TRBJ2-1, the V gene TRBV5-1; 10 bases match TRBD2. CDR1 and CDR2 (germline): SGHRS, YFSETQ. The V and J ends lost 2 bases and 2 bases, in that order; junction bases with no gene match: 10. The CDR3 is 18 residues long. CDR3 protein: CASSLISGGPHPYNEQFF. CDR3 nucleotide sequence: TGCGCCAGCAGCTTAATTAGCGGGGGGCCCCATCCCTACAATGAGCAGTTCTTC.

V is TRBV19 and J is TRBJ1-5; 9 bases line up with TRBD1. Germline V lookup: CDR1 LNHDA, CDR2 SQIVND (reference sequence). The CDR3 extends over 16 amino acids. The V gene end was trimmed by 4 bases and the J gene end by 0 bases; junction bases not matched to a gene: 4. Written as DNA, the CDR3 is TGTGCCAGTAGTACCCACAGGGGGCTTAGCAATCAGCCCCAGCATTTT. The encoded protein is CASSTHRGLSNQPQHF.

The CDR3 protein is CAISTSGGHTDTQYF. The CDR3 region has the DNA TGTGCCATCAGTACTAGCGGGGGTCACACAGATACGCAGTATTTT. The chain employs TRBV10-3 and TRBJ2-3, with TRBD2 identical over 11 bases. The V gene's germline CDR1 is ENHRY and CDR2 SYGVKD. J lost 2 bases, V lost 5 bases, and 3 bases had no gene match. This CDR3 contains 15 residues.

The CDR3 region is CASSDRQDTEAFF. CDR3 in DNA: TGCGCCAGCTCCGACAGGCAAGACACTGAAGCTTTCTTT. The chain recombines TRBV5-1 with TRBJ1-1; D perhaps matches TRBD1 (6 bases). The CDR3 is made up of 13 amino acids. V lost 7 bases and J lost 3, with 13 bases in between. The germline gives CDR1 SGHRS, CDR2 YFSETQ.

V gene TRBV6-1 combines with J gene TRBJ1-5; D gene ambiguous. The CDR3 consists of 14 residues. Trimming removed 0 bases from V and 4 bases from J, with 7 bases in between. The V gene's germline CDR1 is MNHNS and CDR2 SASEGT. The CDR3 loop reads CASSEAPENQPQHF. The CDR3 DNA reads as TGTGCCAGCAGTGAAGCCCCTGAGAATCAGCCCCAGCATTTT.

The chain has TRBV11-3 and TRBJ2-3; D not resolved. The CDR3 runs to 13 residues. Germline V gene data show CDR1 as SGHNT and CDR2 as YENEEA. With 2 bases removed from V and 5 bases from J, the gap between germline ends came to 8 bases. CDR3 nucleotide sequence: TGTGCCAGCAGCTTACGACCGGGAGATACGCAGTATTTT. It specifies CASSLRPGDTQYF.

The chain recombines TRBV15 with TRBJ2-7; 9 bases map to TRBD1. This CDR3 has 16 residues. CDR1 is LNHNV and CDR2 is YYDKDF in the germline V gene (reference sequence). V shed 0 bases and J 3 bases; nucleotides not matched to a gene: 6. CDR3 DNA: TGTGCCACCAGCAGAGATAGGGGACAGGGAAGCTACGAGCAGTACTTC. Amino acid sequence: CATSRDRGQGSYEQYF.

The V and J genes are TRBV5-5 and TRBJ2-3; tentative D call: TRBD2 (6 bases). V was trimmed by 3 bases and J by 5 bases, leaving 13 bases between them. Germline V gene data show CDR1 as SGHKS and CDR2 as YYEKEE (reference sequence). This CDR3 spans 14 amino acids. The CDR3 nucleotides read TGTGCCAGCAGCTCGTTGGGGGGAGGAGATACGCAGTATTTT. Translating gives CASSSLGGGDTQYF. Looking up the rest from reference TRBV5-5 and TRBJ2-3 gives the full variable domain: DAGVTQSPTHLIKTRGQQVTLRCSPISGHKSVSWYQQVLGQGPQFIFQYYEKEERGRGNFPDRFSARQFPNYSSELNVNALLLGDSALYLCASSSLGGGDTQYFGPGTRLTVL.